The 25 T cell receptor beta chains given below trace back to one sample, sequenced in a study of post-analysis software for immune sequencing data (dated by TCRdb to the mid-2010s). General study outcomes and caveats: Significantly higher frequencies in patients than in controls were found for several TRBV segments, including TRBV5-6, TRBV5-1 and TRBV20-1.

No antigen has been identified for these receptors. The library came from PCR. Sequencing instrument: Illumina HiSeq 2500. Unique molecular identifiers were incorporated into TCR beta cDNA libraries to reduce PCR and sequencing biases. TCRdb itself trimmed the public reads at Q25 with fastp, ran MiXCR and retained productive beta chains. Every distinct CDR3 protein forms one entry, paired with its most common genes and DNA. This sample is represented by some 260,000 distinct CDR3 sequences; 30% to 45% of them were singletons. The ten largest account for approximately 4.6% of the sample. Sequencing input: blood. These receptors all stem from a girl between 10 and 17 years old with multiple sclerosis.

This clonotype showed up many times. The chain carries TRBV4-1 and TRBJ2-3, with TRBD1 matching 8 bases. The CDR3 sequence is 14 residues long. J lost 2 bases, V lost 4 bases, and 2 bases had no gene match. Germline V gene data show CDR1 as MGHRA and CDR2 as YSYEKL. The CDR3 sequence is CASSRDRFTDTQYF. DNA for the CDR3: TGCGCCAGCAGCCGGGACAGGTTCACAGATACGCAGTATTTT.

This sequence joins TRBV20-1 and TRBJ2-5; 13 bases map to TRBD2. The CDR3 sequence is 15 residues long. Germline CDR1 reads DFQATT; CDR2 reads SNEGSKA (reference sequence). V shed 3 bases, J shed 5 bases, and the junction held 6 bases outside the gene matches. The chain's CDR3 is CSASSGTSGAETQYF. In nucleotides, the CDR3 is TGCAGTGCTAGTAGCGGGACTAGCGGGGCGGAGACCCAGTACTTC.

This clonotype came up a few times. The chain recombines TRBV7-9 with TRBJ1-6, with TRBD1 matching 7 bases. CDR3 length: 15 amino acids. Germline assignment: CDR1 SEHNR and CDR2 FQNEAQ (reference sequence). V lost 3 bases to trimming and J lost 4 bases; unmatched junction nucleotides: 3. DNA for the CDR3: TGTGCCAGCAGCTTCGGGACAGTTTATAATTCACCCCTCCACTTT. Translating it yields CASSFGTVYNSPLHF.

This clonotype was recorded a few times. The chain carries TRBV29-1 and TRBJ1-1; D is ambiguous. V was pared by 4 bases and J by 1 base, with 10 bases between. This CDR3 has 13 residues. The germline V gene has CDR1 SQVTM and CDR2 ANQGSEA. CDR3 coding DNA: TGCAGCGTTGCTCTCCTTACGAACACTGAAGCTTTCTTT. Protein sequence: CSVALLTNTEAFF.

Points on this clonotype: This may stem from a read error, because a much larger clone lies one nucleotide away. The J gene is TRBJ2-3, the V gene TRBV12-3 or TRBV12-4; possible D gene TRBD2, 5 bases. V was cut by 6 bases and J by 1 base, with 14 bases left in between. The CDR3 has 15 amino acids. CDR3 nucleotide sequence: TGTGCCAGCAGCCCGAGGGCTGTGGGCACAGATACGCAGTATTTT. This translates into CASSPRAVGTDTQYF.

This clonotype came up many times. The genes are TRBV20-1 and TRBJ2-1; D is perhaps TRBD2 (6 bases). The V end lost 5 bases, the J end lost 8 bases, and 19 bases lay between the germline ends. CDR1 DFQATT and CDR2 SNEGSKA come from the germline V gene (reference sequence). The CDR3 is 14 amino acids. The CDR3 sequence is CSAGSIGRMHEQFF. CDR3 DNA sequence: TGCAGTGCTGGGTCTATCGGGAGAATGCATGAGCAGTTCTTC.

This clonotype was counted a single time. CDR3 region: CSAPDSNYGYTF. Here the CDR3 DNA reads TGCAGTGCACCAGACAGTAACTATGGCTACACCTTC. The genes are TRBV20-1 and TRBJ1-2, with D maybe TRBD1 (5 bases). Germline V gene sequence: CDR1 DFQATT, CDR2 SNEGSKA (reference sequence). Trimming pared 6 bases from V and 1 base from J, leaving 9 bases between. The CDR3 totals 12 residues.

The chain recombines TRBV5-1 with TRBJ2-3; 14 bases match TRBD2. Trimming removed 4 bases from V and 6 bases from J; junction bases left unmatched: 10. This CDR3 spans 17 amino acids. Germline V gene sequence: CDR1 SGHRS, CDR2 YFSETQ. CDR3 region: CASSLGLAGEDFDTQYF. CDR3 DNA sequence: TGCGCCAGCAGCCTGGGACTAGCGGGGGAGGACTTCGATACGCAGTATTTT.

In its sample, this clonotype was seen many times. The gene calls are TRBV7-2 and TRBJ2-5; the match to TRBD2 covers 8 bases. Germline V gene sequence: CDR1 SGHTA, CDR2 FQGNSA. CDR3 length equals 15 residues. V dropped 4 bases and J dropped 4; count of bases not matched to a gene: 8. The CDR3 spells CASSSYRGGGETQYF. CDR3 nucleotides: TGTGCCAGCAGCTCCTACCGGGGGGGAGGAGAGACCCAGTACTTC.

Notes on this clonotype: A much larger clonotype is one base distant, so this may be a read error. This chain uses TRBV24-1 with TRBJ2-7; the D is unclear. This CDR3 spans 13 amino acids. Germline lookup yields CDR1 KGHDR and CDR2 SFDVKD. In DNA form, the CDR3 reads TGTGCCGCCAGTGAACAGTATTTCTACGAGCAGTACTTC. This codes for CAASEQYFYEQYF.

The CDR3: CASSQTRTGESCNEQFF. The CDR3 DNA reads as TGTGCCAGCAGCCAGACCCGAACAGGGGAGAGCTGCAATGAGCAGTTCTTC. This chain links TRBV7-2 with TRBJ2-1; 7 bases are shared with TRBD1. This CDR3 contains 17 residues. Germline V gene lookup returns CDR1 SGHTA and CDR2 FQGNSA. V shed 5 bases, J shed 6 bases, and the junction held 16 bases outside the gene matches.

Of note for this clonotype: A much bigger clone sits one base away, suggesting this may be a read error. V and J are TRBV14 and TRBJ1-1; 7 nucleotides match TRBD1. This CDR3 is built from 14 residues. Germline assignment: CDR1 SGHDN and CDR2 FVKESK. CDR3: CAGSQVPGGTEAFF. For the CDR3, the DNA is TGTGCCGGCAGCCAAGTTCCAGGGGGGACTGAAGCTTTCTTT.

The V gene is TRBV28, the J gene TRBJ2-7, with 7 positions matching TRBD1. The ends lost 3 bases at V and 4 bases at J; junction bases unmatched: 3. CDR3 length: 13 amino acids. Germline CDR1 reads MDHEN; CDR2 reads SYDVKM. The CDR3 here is CASSFDREYEQYF. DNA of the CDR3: TGTGCCAGCAGTTTCGACAGGGAATACGAGCAGTACTTC.

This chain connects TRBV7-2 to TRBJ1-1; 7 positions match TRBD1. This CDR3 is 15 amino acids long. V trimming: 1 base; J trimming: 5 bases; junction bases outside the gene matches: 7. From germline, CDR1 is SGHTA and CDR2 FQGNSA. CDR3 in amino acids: CASSLVGGPRTEAFF. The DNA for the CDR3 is TGTGCCAGCAGCTTAGTAGGGGGCCCGAGGACTGAAGCTTTCTTT.

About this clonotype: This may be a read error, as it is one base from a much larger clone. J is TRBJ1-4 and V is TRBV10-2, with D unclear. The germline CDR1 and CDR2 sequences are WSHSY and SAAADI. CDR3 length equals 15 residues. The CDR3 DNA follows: TGCGCCAGCCGTCGGGGTCCTGCAACTAGTGAAAAACTGTTTTTT. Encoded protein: CASRRGPATSEKLFF.

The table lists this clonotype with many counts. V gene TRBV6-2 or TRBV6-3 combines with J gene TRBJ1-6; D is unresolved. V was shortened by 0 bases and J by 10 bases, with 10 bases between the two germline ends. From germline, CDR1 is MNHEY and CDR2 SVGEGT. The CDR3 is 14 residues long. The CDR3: CASSYSLRTSPLHF. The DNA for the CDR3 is TGTGCCAGCAGTTACTCCTTGCGGACCTCACCCCTCCACTTT.

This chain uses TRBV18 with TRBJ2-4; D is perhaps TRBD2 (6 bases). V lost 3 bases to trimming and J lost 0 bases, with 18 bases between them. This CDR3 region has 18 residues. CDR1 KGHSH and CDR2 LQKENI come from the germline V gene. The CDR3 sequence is CASSPNTGGPIAKNIQYF. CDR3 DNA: TGTGCCAGCTCACCGAACACCGGGGGTCCTATAGCCAAAAACATTCAGTACTTC.

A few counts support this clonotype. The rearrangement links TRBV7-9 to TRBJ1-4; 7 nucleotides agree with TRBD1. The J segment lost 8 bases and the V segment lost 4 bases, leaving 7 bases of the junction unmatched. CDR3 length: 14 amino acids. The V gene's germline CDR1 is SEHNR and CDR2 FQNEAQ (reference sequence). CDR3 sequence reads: CASSSDRVYEKLFF. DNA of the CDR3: TGTGCCAGCAGCTCCGACAGGGTTTACGAAAAACTGTTTTTT.

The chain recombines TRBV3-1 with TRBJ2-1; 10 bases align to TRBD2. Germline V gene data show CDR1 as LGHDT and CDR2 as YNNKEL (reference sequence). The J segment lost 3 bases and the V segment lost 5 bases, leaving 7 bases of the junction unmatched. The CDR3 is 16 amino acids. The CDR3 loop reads CASSFLAGDRYNEQFF. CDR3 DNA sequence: TGTGCCAGCAGCTTTCTAGCGGGAGATCGCTACAATGAGCAGTTCTTC.

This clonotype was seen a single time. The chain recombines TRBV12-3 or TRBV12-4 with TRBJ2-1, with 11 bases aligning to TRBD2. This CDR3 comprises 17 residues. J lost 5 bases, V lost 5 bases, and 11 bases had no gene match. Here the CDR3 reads CASSLSGRAAPNNEQFF. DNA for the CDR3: TGTGCCAGCAGTCTTAGCGGGAGGGCCGCCCCCAACAATGAGCAGTTCTTC.

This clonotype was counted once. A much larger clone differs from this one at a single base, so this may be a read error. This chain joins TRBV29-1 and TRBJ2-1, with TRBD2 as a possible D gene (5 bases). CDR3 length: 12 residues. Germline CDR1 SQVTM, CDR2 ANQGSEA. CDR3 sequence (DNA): TGCAGCGTAGAGGGAGTCTACAATGGGCAGTTCTTC. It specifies CSVEGVYNGQFF.

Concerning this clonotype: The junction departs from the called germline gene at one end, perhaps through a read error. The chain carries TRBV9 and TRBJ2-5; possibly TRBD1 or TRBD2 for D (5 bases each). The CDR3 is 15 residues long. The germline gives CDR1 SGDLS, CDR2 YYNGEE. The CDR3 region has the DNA TGTGCCGGCAGCGTATATGGGACGGGCCCAGGGACCCAGTACTTC. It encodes CAGSVYGTGPGTQYF.

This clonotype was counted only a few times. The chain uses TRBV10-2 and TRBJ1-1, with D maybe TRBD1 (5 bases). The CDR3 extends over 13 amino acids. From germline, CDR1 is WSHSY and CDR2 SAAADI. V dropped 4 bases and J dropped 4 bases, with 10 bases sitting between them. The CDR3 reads CASSVAGTTEAFF. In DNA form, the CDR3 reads TGCGCCAGCAGTGTAGCAGGGACCACTGAAGCTTTCTTT.

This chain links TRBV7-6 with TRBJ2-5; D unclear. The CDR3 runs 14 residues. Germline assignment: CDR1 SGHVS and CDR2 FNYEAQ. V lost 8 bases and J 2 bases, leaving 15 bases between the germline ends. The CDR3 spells CASVPVGQQETQYF. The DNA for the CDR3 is TGTGCCAGCGTTCCCGTAGGGCAGCAAGAGACCCAGTACTTC.

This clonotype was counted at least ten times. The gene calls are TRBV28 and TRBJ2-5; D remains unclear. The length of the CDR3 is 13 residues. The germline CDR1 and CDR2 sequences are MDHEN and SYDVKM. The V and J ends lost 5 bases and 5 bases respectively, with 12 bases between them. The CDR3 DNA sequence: TGTGCCAGCAGTCCAGGTGTCGCGGAGACCCAGTACTTC. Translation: CASSPGVAETQYF.